Below, 32 T cell receptor beta chains from the same sample are listed, as sequenced in a study of vaccination effects on CD4 cells after COVID-19. Their specific antigens are unknown. Some clones are missing from TCRdb's copy, which holds only in-frame ones; the method was immunoSEQ multiplex PCR. The data contain about 27,000 clones, 72% of them singletons. Expansion with viral peptide pools was applied to antigen-specific CD4+ T cells by the ViraFEST assay prior to sequencing. Having been cultured for roughly 10 days, the cells underwent CD4+ T cell isolation. The study found no prior SARS-CoV-2 infection in the vaccine recipients, who tested negative for nucleocapsid antibodies. The sample was CD4+ T cells from PBMCs cultured with SARS-CoV-2 spike peptides, taken before COVID-19 vaccination. The receptors come from a human donor who received a COVID-19 vaccine.

Only a few counts were recorded for this clone. This chain uses TRBV4-1 with TRBJ1-2, with a tentative D call TRBD1 (5 bases). The germline V gene has CDR1 MGHRA and CDR2 YSYEKL. V was pared by 6 bases and J by 8 bases, with 16 bases between. CDR3 length: 13 amino acids. CDR3 nucleotides: TGCGCCAGCAGGAGGGGACTTAATGACGGCTACACCTTC. Translating gives CASRRGLNDGYTF.

J is TRBJ1-5 and V is TRBV23-1, with D possibly TRBD1 on 6 matching bases. TRBV23-1 is classed as an ORF, of uncertain function. Deletions cut 9 bases from V and 1 base from J, with 16 bases between. This CDR3 contains 15 residues. The CDR3 sequence: CARKMGGASNQPQHF. CDR3 sequence (DNA): TGCGCCAGGAAAATGGGGGGGGCGAGCAATCAGCCCCAGCATTTT.

The genes are TRBV5-5 and TRBJ2-7; D ambiguous. The CDR3 has 13 residues. The ends were cut back, 4 bases at V and 2 bases at J, with 10 bases in the middle. CDR1 and CDR2 from the germline V gene are SGHKS and YYEKEE (reference sequence). In nucleotides, the CDR3 is TGTGCCAGCAGCCAACCAAAGACCTACGAGCAGTACTTC. It yields the protein CASSQPKTYEQYF.

The chain combines TRBV4-1 with TRBJ1-2; TRBD1 matches at 8 bases. The CDR3 consists of 15 residues. With 4 bases clipped from V and 4 bases from J, the junction kept 8 bases outside the gene matches. The germline CDR1 and CDR2 sequences are MGHRA and YSYEKL. CDR3 in amino acids: CASSPTDRGGYGYTF. CDR3 coding DNA: TGCGCCAGCAGCCCTACAGACAGGGGCGGCTATGGCTACACCTTC.

The chain has TRBV6-5 and TRBJ2-7, with D possibly called TRBD1 or TRBD2 (5 bases each). Germline CDR1 and CDR2: MNHEY and SVGAGI. V was clipped by 6 bases and J by 3 bases, with 18 bases between them. There are 15 residues in the CDR3. CDR3 region: CASSRDPKSFYEQYF. The CDR3 DNA follows: TGTGCCAGCAGCCGGGACCCGAAATCCTTCTACGAGCAGTACTTC.

This rearrangement joins TRBV12-3 or TRBV12-4 to TRBJ2-5; D is ambiguous. Between the trimmed V and J ends, which lost 2 bases and 5 bases, there was a span of 9 bases. The CDR3 sequence is 13 residues long. In nucleotides, the CDR3 is TGTGCCAGCAGTTTATATCTGGGGGAGACCCAGTACTTC. It is translated as CASSLYLGETQYF.

This clone was seen just once. The V gene is TRBV5-6, the J gene TRBJ1-5; D ambiguous. Germline V gene data show CDR1 as SGHDT and CDR2 as YYEEEE. The CDR3 runs 13 residues. V lost 0 bases to trimming and J lost 5 bases, with 6 bases between them. CDR3 nucleotide sequence: TGTGCCAGCAGCTTGGCTGAGGATCAGCCCCAGCATTTT. Translated, it gives CASSLAEDQPQHF.

This rearrangement joins TRBV5-3 to TRBJ2-7, with D hard to call. Being an ORF, TRBV5-3 has a function that is uncertain. CDR3 length: 15 amino acids. Between the trimmed V and J ends, which lost 0 bases and 3 bases, there was a span of 13 bases. The CDR3 DNA reads TGTGCCAGAAGCTTGGACCCAGCAGAATTCTACGAGCAGTACTTC. It encodes CARSLDPAEFYEQYF.

This clone was seen only a few times. CDR3 protein: CASSRGGQETQYF. The DNA for the CDR3 is TGTGCCAGCAGCCGCGGGGGACAAGAGACCCAGTACTTC. V is TRBV3-1 (or the pseudogene TRBV3-2) and J is TRBJ2-5, with 7 bases identical to TRBD2. V lost 4 bases to trimming and J lost 2 bases; unmatched junction nucleotides: 1. This CDR3 contains 13 residues. The germline V gene has CDR1 LGHDT and CDR2 YNNKEL (reference sequence).

The CDR3 loop reads CAWTGGARSSSYNSPLHF. The CDR3 DNA is TGTGCCTGGACCGGGGGGGCCCGGTCTAGCTCCTATAATTCACCCCTCCACTTT. The chain combines TRBV30 with TRBJ1-6; tentatively, D is TRBD1 (6 bases). The CDR3 is 18 amino acids. CDR1 is GTSNPN and CDR2 is SVGIG in the germline V gene (reference sequence). Trimming removed 4 bases at V and 0 bases at J, with 19 bases between.

The chain is built from TRBV3-1 (or the pseudogene TRBV3-2) and TRBJ1-1; D uncertain. The V end was cut by 4 bases, the J end by 1 base, with 16 bases between. The CDR3 consists of 16 residues. The germline V gene has CDR1 LGHDT and CDR2 YNNKEL (reference sequence). Here the CDR3 DNA reads TGTGCCAGCAGCCCCCACTCGACACCCAGGAACACTGAAGCTTTCTTT. The encoded protein is CASSPHSTPRNTEAFF.

This chain joins TRBV6-1 and TRBJ1-2, with D possibly TRBD1 on 6 matching bases. The CDR3 totals 14 residues. Germline V gene data show CDR1 as MNHNS and CDR2 as SASEGT. V lost 2 bases, J lost 6 bases, and 13 bases lay in between. CDR3 in amino acids: CASSEFGGRDGYTF. CDR3 DNA sequence: TGTGCCAGCAGTGAATTCGGGGGGCGCGATGGCTACACCTTC.

The rearrangement links TRBV5-1 to TRBJ2-5; 9 bases agree with TRBD2. The CDR3 extends over 15 amino acids. With 4 bases clipped from V and 3 bases from J, the junction kept 7 bases outside the gene matches. The germline V gene encodes CDR1 SGHRS and CDR2 YFSETQ. CDR3: CASSPNAGGEETQYF. For the CDR3, the DNA is TGCGCCAGCAGCCCTAACGCGGGAGGGGAAGAGACCCAGTACTTC.

The chain recombines TRBV4-2 with TRBJ2-7, with D perhaps given as TRBD1 or TRBD2 (5 bases each). The V end was cut by 3 bases, the J end by 3 bases, with 18 bases between. Germline V gene data show CDR1 as LGHNA and CDR2 as YNFKEQ. This CDR3 is built from 16 residues. This CDR3 is CASSQDTSPLIYEQYF. The DNA of the CDR3 is TGTGCCAGCAGCCAGGACACTAGTCCCCTAATCTACGAGCAGTACTTC.

The chain links TRBV4-2 to TRBJ2-3; TRBD2 aligns across 8 bases. Germline trimming cut 3 bases from V and 3 bases from J; bases unmatched to any gene: 11. The CDR3 consists of 17 residues. CDR1 LGHNA and CDR2 YNFKEQ come from the germline V gene. This CDR3 reads CASSHGVSGGLTDTQYF. Here the CDR3 DNA reads TGTGCCAGCAGCCATGGTGTGAGCGGGGGTTTGACAGATACGCAGTATTTT.

V gene TRBV10-3 combines with J gene TRBJ2-5; TRBD1 agrees at 9 bases. CDR3 length: 13 amino acids. Unmatched junction bases numbered 3, after V lost 6 bases and J lost 4 bases. Germline-derived CDR1 and CDR2 are ENHRY and SYGVKD. The CDR3 sequence is CAIRVQGAETQYF. CDR3 in DNA: TGTGCCATCAGGGTACAGGGGGCAGAGACCCAGTACTTC.

This rearrangement joins TRBV19 to TRBJ2-5; 9 positions match TRBD2. V gave up 8 bases and J gave up 3 bases; unmatched junction bases: 7. This CDR3 is built from 14 residues. Germline V gene data show CDR1 as LNHDA and CDR2 as SQIVND (reference sequence). CDR3 residues: CASSRTSAKETQYF. In nucleotides, the CDR3 is TGTGCCAGTTCCCGGACTAGCGCTAAAGAGACCCAGTACTTC.

In its sample, this clone was seen a few times. The genes are TRBV2 and TRBJ2-4, with a weak D call TRBD1 (6 bases). The CDR3 covers 16 residues. Germline lookup yields CDR1 SNHLY and CDR2 FYNNEI. Trimming took 6 bases from V and 0 from J, leaving 15 bases between them. The CDR3 protein is CASRPGQMIAKNIQYF. The CDR3 DNA sequence: TGTGCCAGCAGGCCCGGACAGATGATAGCCAAAAACATTCAGTACTTC.

The V call is TRBV5-4, the J call TRBJ2-5; 7 positions agree with TRBD1. Germline V lookup: CDR1 SGHNT, CDR2 YYREEE (reference sequence). The CDR3 is made up of 17 amino acids. V shed 4 bases and J 0 bases; nucleotides not matched to a gene: 12. The CDR3 DNA is TGTGCCAGCAGCCTTCATTACAGGGGCAAGAACCAAGAGACCCAGTACTTC. It codes for CASSLHYRGKNQETQYF.

The V gene is TRBV18, the J gene TRBJ2-4; 8 nucleotides align to TRBD1. Germline loops: CDR1 KGHSH, CDR2 LQKENI. The CDR3 is 19 amino acids. Trimming took 5 bases from V and 0 from J; bases not matched to a gene: 15. The DNA of the CDR3 is TGTGCCAGCTCATCTACCGGGACAGGCACCTCCTTAGCCAAAAACATTCAGTACTTC. The encoded protein is CASSSTGTGTSLAKNIQYF.

The table lists this clone with a few counts. The V gene is TRBV6-1, the J gene TRBJ1-5; maybe TRBD1 (6 bases). V shed 2 bases and J shed 0 bases, with 29 bases lying between them. The germline V gene encodes CDR1 MNHNS and CDR2 SASEGT. The length of the CDR3 is 22 residues. The CDR3 DNA reads TGTGCCAGCAGTGAAAAGGAGACAGGTCTGGGAATATATGGCAATAGCAATCAGCCCCAGCATTTT. Amino acid sequence: CASSEKETGLGIYGNSNQPQHF.

The chain recombines TRBV7-8 with TRBJ1-3; D is uncertain. This CDR3 has 15 residues. Trimming took 3 bases from V and 1 from J, leaving 10 bases between them. The germline V gene encodes CDR1 SGHVS and CDR2 FQNEAQ. The CDR3 DNA reads TGTGCCAGCAGCTTTGGGGAAAGGTCTGGAAACACCATATATTTT. As protein: CASSFGERSGNTIYF.

The sample holds a few counts of this clone. The chain is built from TRBV7-2 and TRBJ2-5; TRBD1 aligns across 7 bases. The CDR3 is made up of 13 amino acids. The J segment lost 4 bases and the V segment lost 3 bases, leaving 2 bases of the junction unmatched. CDR1 is SGHTA, CDR2 FQGNSA, per germline. CDR3 in amino acids: CASSFPGGETQYF. The CDR3 nucleotides read TGTGCCAGCAGCTTCCCAGGGGGAGAGACCCAGTACTTC.

CDR3 protein: CASSLSRGANEQFF. CDR3 DNA sequence: TGTGCCAGCAGTTTAAGCAGGGGGGCGAATGAGCAGTTCTTC. The gene calls are TRBV27 and TRBJ2-1; weak D call: TRBD1 (7 bases). The CDR3 is 14 residues long. V dropped 2 bases and J dropped 7 bases, with 12 bases sitting between them. Per germline, CDR1 MNHEY and CDR2 SMNVEV (reference sequence).

Only a few counts were recorded for this clone. V and J are TRBV7-9 and TRBJ1-6; no definite D call. V lost 0 bases and J lost 0, with 9 bases in between. This CDR3 is 17 amino acids long. Germline V lookup: CDR1 SEHNR, CDR2 FQNEAQ (reference sequence). The CDR3 coding sequence is TGTGCCAGCAGCTTAGCGCAGGCGTTCTCCTATAATTCACCCCTCCACTTT. Amino acid sequence: CASSLAQAFSYNSPLHF.

This clone appeared a single time. The chain uses TRBV6-5 and TRBJ1-4, with 10 nucleotides matching TRBD1. Germline V gene data show CDR1 as MNHEY and CDR2 as SVGAGI. This CDR3 spans 14 amino acids. V lost 6 bases, J lost 11 bases, and 9 bases stayed unmatched. The CDR3 bases are TGTGCCAGCAGGGAGGACAGGGGGAAGGGGAAACTGTTTTTT. Its protein is CASREDRGKGKLFF.

This sequence joins TRBV19 and TRBJ2-7; 11 nucleotides match TRBD1. V lost 5 bases, J lost 2 bases, and 5 bases stayed unmatched. This CDR3 is built from 15 residues. The germline V gene has CDR1 LNHDA and CDR2 SQIVND (reference sequence). CDR3 sequence reads: CASSDRTGGPYEQYF. As DNA, the CDR3 is TGTGCCAGTAGTGACCGGACAGGGGGCCCCTACGAGCAGTACTTC.

The chain employs TRBV30 and TRBJ1-1, with D unresolved. Trimming stripped 0 bases from V and 7 bases from J, with 6 bases between. Germline V gives CDR1 GTSNPN, CDR2 SVGIG (reference sequence). The CDR3 is made up of 11 amino acids. In nucleotides, the CDR3 is TGTGCCTGGAGTGTAGGTGGTGAAGCTTTCTTT. This sequence encodes CAWSVGGEAFF.

V usage is TRBV10-3 and J usage is TRBJ2-2; TRBD1 matches at 9 bases. V shed 2 bases and J 4 bases; nucleotides not matched to a gene: 8. This CDR3 is built from 17 residues. Germline CDR1 ENHRY, CDR2 SYGVKD. The CDR3 DNA reads as TGTGCCATCAGTGAGGTTAGACAGGGGGTGCGCACCGGGGAGCTGTTTTTT. Its translation is CAISEVRQGVRTGELFF.

J is TRBJ2-3 and V is TRBV7-6; D is perhaps TRBD2 (5 bases). Germline assignment: CDR1 SGHVS and CDR2 FNYEAQ. V lost 1 base to trimming and J lost 1 base, with 9 bases between them. The CDR3 is made up of 15 amino acids. Here the CDR3 reads CASSLGGWGTDTQYF. Here the CDR3 DNA reads TGTGCCAGCAGCTTAGGCGGGTGGGGCACAGATACGCAGTATTTT. The whole variable domain, remainder taken from reference TRBV7-6 and TRBJ2-3, is GAGVSQSPRYKVTKRGQDVALRCDPISGHVSLYWYRQALGQGPEFLTYFNYEAQQDKSGLPNDRFSAERPEGSISTLTIQRTEQRDSAMYRCASSLGGWGTDTQYFGPGTRLTVL.

The chain couples TRBV18 to TRBJ2-7; a possible D gene is TRBD2 (6 bases). This CDR3 contains 14 residues. V lost 3 bases and J 3 bases, leaving 12 bases between the germline ends. The germline CDR1 and CDR2 sequences are KGHSH and LQKENI. The CDR3 sequence is CASSPTSGRYEQYF. DNA for the CDR3: TGTGCCAGCTCACCGACTAGTGGCCGCTACGAGCAGTACTTC. The full variable domain, in which reference TRBV18 and TRBJ2-7 provide the parts outside the CDR3, is NAGVMQNPRHLVRRRGQEARLRCSPMKGHSHVYWYRQLPEEGLKFMVYLQKENIIDESGMPKERFSAEFPKEGPSILRIQQVVRGDSAAYFCASSPTSGRYEQYFGPGTRLTVT.

The rearrangement uses TRBV10-2 and TRBJ1-5, with D possibly TRBD1 on 6 matching bases. This CDR3 spans 14 amino acids. V was pared by 6 bases and J by 2 bases, with 11 bases between. The germline V gene encodes CDR1 WSHSY and CDR2 SAAADI. The CDR3 coding sequence is TGCGCCAGCAGGGGGGCGCCGGGCAATCAGCCCCAGCATTTT. This encodes CASRGAPGNQPQHF.